What follows describes a single T cell receptor (beta chain). Its antigen is currently unknown. Trimming left V 5 bases short and J 5 bases short, with 18 bases between. Germline CDR1 and CDR2: LGHDT and YNNKEL (reference sequence). The CDR3 has 15 amino acids. This specimen comes from a study of T cells in Graves' hyperthyroidism and ophthalmopathy. It was RNA transcripts that yielded the amplified TCR beta CDR3 regions. First-round RT-PCR targeting the TCR CDR3 was performed with the HTBI primer set. TCRdb used MiXCR to reprocess the multiplex PCR reads, holding one entry per CDR3 protein. The sample yields around 450,000 distinct CDR3 sequences, roughly an eighth seen once. No ophthalmopathy progression within 18 months constituted stable Graves' hyperthyroidism. Clinical symptoms, serum thyroxine and TRAb, thyroid ultrasound and orbital computed tomography together formed the diagnostic basis. Study results and caveats: Blood also showed most of the thyroid clonotypes that were expanded above 0.001. A 13 V-J model separated ophthalmopathy from stable hyperthyroidism.

The sample was blood. This clonotype originated in a woman aged 18-35 years with Graves' hyperthyroidism. The chain links TRBV3-1 to TRBJ1-1; D not certain. The CDR3 loop reads CASSASQNSGTEAFF. CDR3 sequence (DNA): TGTGCCAGCAGCGCCTCTCAGAACTCGGGAACTGAAGCTTTCTTT.